This T cell receptor beta chain was found in a study of T-cell reconstitution after alpha-beta-depleted transplantation in children. Unique molecular identifiers were incorporated when the TCRbeta library was constructed. MiXCR, run by TCRdb on the PCR reads, gives a single entry per CDR3 protein. This sample has approximately 630,000 distinct CDR3 sequences, with approximately 14% found just once. With V trimmed by 7 bases and J by 7 bases, 13 bases remained unmatched. The CDR3 spans 15 residues. Germline CDR1 reads MNHEY; CDR2 reads SMNVEV (reference sequence). The chain recombines TRBV27 with TRBJ1-1; 9 positions match TRBD1. The starting material was PBMCs, obtained before TCRalphabeta/CD19-depleted stem cell transplant. The sequence was obtained from a girl aged 2 to 9 with congenital amegakaryocytic thrombocytopenia, due to receive a stem cell transplant. CDR3 nucleotide sequence: TGTGCCAGCATGGACGGACAGGGGAGAACTCTTGAAGCTTTCTTT. Translated, it gives CASMDGQGRTLEAFF.